The sequence of this TCR beta chain was determined in a study of shared clonotypes between healthy human individuals. Using immunoSEQ multiplex PCR, the repertoire was profiled, and TCRdb retains in-frame clones only, with some absent. Found here are 500,000 to 650,000 clones, roughly 79% of them singletons; the top ten hold about 12%. This clone was observed a single time. The sequenced sample consisted of PBMCs. The sequence was obtained from a woman between 35 and 50 years old in good health. Some clones in this sample may be carry-over from other donors' samples.

In DNA form, the CDR3 reads TGTGCCAGCAATCTGGACAGACTGAACACCGGGGAGCTGTTTTTT. Translated: CASNLDRLNTGELFF. This rearrangement joins TRBV6-1 to TRBJ2-2; TRBD1 might be the D (6 bases). This CDR3 has 15 residues. Germline V gene data show CDR1 as MNHNS and CDR2 as SASEGT. V shed 7 bases and J shed 1 base, with 13 bases lying between them.